Included here is one T cell receptor beta chain sequence, with context. This clone was seen just once. Its cognate antigen has yet to be identified. The input lacks base qualities; no much larger clone sits a single base away. The CDR3 regions of human TCRbeta chains were analyzed by immunosequencing. Per the source publication's procedure: Repertoire TCRs were matched against a reference library of SARS-CoV-2-specific TCRs generated with the MIRA antigen-specificity platform. Breadth meant the fraction of unique TCRs that were SARS-CoV-2-associated, whereas depth meant the fraction of total T cells that were SARS-CoV-2-associated. Using the MIRA data, each spike-specific TCR was assigned both to the spike region to which the TCR was reactive and to a CD4 or CD8 class. Log10-transformed breadth and depth values were compared by one-way ANOVA with Sidak's multiple comparisons tests. Imported from immuneACCESS, the table was reduced by TCRdb to in-frame sequences with V and J called. These copies leave out some clones; in studies compared against another copy, an unresolved V gene accounts for under half, and the cause of the remainder is not known. D and trimming were read from the DNA, whereas the V and J calls and clone size are those reported in that table. This sample lists 40,000 to 45,000 clones; 80% were detected once. The top ten clonotypes cover about 20% of the sample.

The data are from a study of T cell responses to AZD1222 COVID-19 vaccine (dated by TCRdb to the early 2020s). Some background on the complete study: A total of approximately 250 trial participants underwent TCR sequencing, of whom some 200 had received two doses of AZD1222 and around 25 had received two doses of the MenACWY control vaccine. Enrollment into the trials was organized by age into subgroups of 18-55, 56-69 and 70-plus years, and those subgroups contained roughly 150, 30 and 60 TCR-sequenced participants, respectively. The investigation overall reported the following: No day 14 peak-response samples were available, so repertoires were characterized only after the peak T cell response. A significant rise in spike-specific TCR breadth and depth was observed after two AZD1222 doses relative to day 0 and relative to MenACWY recipients. Only six AZD1222 recipients were SARS-CoV-2 seropositive at baseline, limiting conclusions about previously exposed vaccinees. The vaccine-associated CD4 TCRs covered the entire spike protein, and the dominant responses fell in regions 160-218 and 743-854. Participants were mostly white British and included more females than males, and it was suggested by the authors that clonal diversity may have been underestimated. In the small 56-69-year group, the increase in depth fell short of significance, most likely because of low power. Reportedly, almost half of the unique spike-specific TCRs recognized epitopes lying outside the regions that are mutated in the B.1.351 and B.1.1.7 variants.

Taken from the germline V gene, the CDR1 and CDR2 loops are LGHNA and YNFKEQ. From cysteine to phenylalanine, the CDR3 is 16 amino acids long. Only the CDR3 portion is preserved as DNA: 48 bases, with reading frame beginning at the first base. The germline ends are 15 bases apart after V is trimmed by 1 base and J by 6 bases. The time point label of this sample denotes: about 28 days (+/-7) after the second vaccine dose. Reading the label with the study, this specimen's treatment or condition is: meningococcal conjugate vaccine given as trial control. Vaccinee samples were obtained from the UK trials COV001 and COV002, which included a single-blind randomized controlled phase 2/3 trial of AZD1222 (ChAdOx1 nCoV-19) in healthy adults. For TCRbeta chain sequencing, PBMC samples from trial participants were taken at day 0 and at day 28 after the second dose.

The material sequenced was peripheral blood, taken 28 days after the second dose of the MenACWY control vaccine. This TCR was recovered from an adult who received the MenACWY meningococcal vaccine as a control. The chain is assembled from TRBV4-2 and TRBJ2-2; TRBD1 is a possible D gene, resting on 6 matching bases. The CDR3: CASSQAKAGVPGELFF. The nucleotides read TGTGCCAGCAGCCAAGCCAAGGCAGGGGTGCCCGGGGAGCTGTTTTTT.